Listed below are T cell receptor beta chains from one sample, sequenced in a study of blood T cells in healthy people across ages. TCRdb processed the 5' RACE reads anew with MiXCR; each CDR3 protein has one entry. The data show 750,000 to 950,000 distinct CDR3 sequences, approximately 53% seen once. The source material was blood. Receptors were obtained from a man of 80 years or more in good health. CDR3s include the opening cysteine and the closing phenylalanine or tryptophan. The D gene is left open where the match is weak. The size of a clone is reported for some rows only, either as once, few or many, or as a class for expanded clones.

>TRBV20-1|TRBJ1-2|few|TRBD1
TGCAGTGCTAGAGAGGGCGGCAGGGGGAACTATGGCTACACCTTC
CSAREGGRGNYGYTF
>TRBV3-1|TRBJ1-1|-|-
TGTGCCAGCGGACGGGGCGAGGAAGCTTTCTTT
CASGRGEEAFF
>TRBV20-1|TRBJ2-3|-|-
TGCAGTACTCCCGTTAGTAACCTAGGAGATACGCAGTATTTT
CSTPVSNLGDTQYF
>TRBV7-2|TRBJ2-3|few|TRBD2
TGTGCCAGCAGCTTCCCGCTAGCGGGAGGCAGATACGCGTATTTT
CASSFPLAGGRYAYF
>TRBV7-9|TRBJ2-1|-|-
TGTGCCAGCAGCCTAGCCAATAGGGGGGCCGGGTCTGCCGATGAGCAGTTCTTC
CASSLANRGAGSADEQFF
>TRBV28|TRBJ1-4|-|-
TGTGCCAGCAGTTTAGGAGGAACAGGGAATAATGAAAAACTGTTTTTT
CASSLGGTGNNEKLFF
>TRBV9|TRBJ1-1|few|TRBD1
TGTGCCAGCAGCGTAGCTCAGGGGGCTAACACTGAAGCTTTCTTT
CASSVAQGANTEAFF
>TRBV5-1|TRBJ1-5|-|-
TGCGCCTGCAGCTTGATGGGAGGAGGGAATCAGCCCCAGCATTTT
CACSLMGGGNQPQHF
>TRBV11-2|TRBJ2-7|-|-
TGTGCCAGCAGCACGACTAGTTGGTACGAGCAGTACTTC
CASSTTSWYEQYF
>TRBV15|TRBJ1-5|few|-
TGTGCCACCAGCAGAGATGGGGACGGATTCCAGCCCCAGCATTTT
CATSRDGDGFQPQHF
>TRBV5-1|TRBJ2-5|few|-
TGCGCCAGCAGGAGGGGACTTGAGACCCAGTACTTC
CASRRGLETQYF
>TRBV20-1|TRBJ2-7|once|TRBD2
TGCAGTGCTAGCAGGCGGGAGTATTTAAACGAGCAGTACTTC
CSASRREYLNEQYF
>TRBV29-1|TRBJ2-7|few|-
TGCAGCGTTGTGGAAGGCACCTACGAGCAGTACTTC
CSVVEGTYEQYF
>TRBV5-1|TRBJ2-1|few|-
TGCGCCAGCAGCTCCTATCTTGGCGGAGTTGGGAACAATGAGCAGTTCTTC
CASSSYLGGVGNNEQFF
>TRBV24-1|TRBJ2-3|-|-
TGTGCCACCAGGGGGCCCCTGGGCACAGATACGCAGTATTTT
CATRGPLGTDTQYF
>TRBV6-1|TRBJ1-2|-|TRBD1
TGTGCCAGCAACCGAAGACAGGGCGCCTATGGCTACACCTTC
CASNRRQGAYGYTF
>TRBV3-1|TRBJ2-1|-|TRBD2
TGTGCCAGCAGCCAAAGCGGACTAGCGGGATTATCGAGCTCCTACAATGAGCAGTTCTTC
CASSQSGLAGLSSSYNEQFF
>TRBV25-1|TRBJ2-1|-|-
TGTGCCAGCAGTGGTCATGCCAGTGATGAGCAGTTCTTC
CASSGHASDEQFF
>TRBV18|TRBJ2-7|few|TRBD2
TGTGCCAGCTCACTCGGACTAGCGGGAACCCACGAGCAGTACTTC
CASSLGLAGTHEQYF
>TRBV12-3/TRBV12-4|TRBJ2-1|few|-
TGTGCCAGCACCTGGGGCTCCTACAATGAGCAGTTCTTC
CASTWGSYNEQFF
>TRBV30|TRBJ2-5|-|-
TGTGCCTGGGGAAGCCCTCAAGAGACCCAGTACTTC
CAWGSPQETQYF
>TRBV4-2|TRBJ2-1|-|-
TGTGCCAGCAGCCACCGGGACAATGAGCAGTTCTTC
CASSHRDNEQFF
>TRBV7-2|TRBJ2-1|few|-
TGTGCCAGCAGCTTAGGAGTCGGGAGAATTGGTACCAATGAGCAGTTCTTC
CASSLGVGRIGTNEQFF
>TRBV5-6|TRBJ2-5|few|-
TGTGCCAGCAGCTCTCGGGGGTCGACGTACTTC
CASSSRGSTYF
>TRBV29-1|TRBJ2-1|few|TRBD2
TGCAGCGCGCGGACTAGCGGGAGTTCCTACAATGAGCAGTTCTTC
CSARTSGSSYNEQFF
>TRBV20-1|TRBJ2-1|-|-
TGCAGTGCTAGATCCTCGACCTACAATGAGCAGTTCTTC
CSARSSTYNEQFF
>TRBV7-2|TRBJ2-3|-|TRBD2
TGTGCCAGCAGCTTCGCCGCTGGACTAGCGGGCACAGATACGCAGTATTTT
CASSFAAGLAGTDTQYF
>TRBV9|TRBJ2-5|-|TRBD1
TGTGCCAGCAGCGTAGATGGGGCAACAGGGGGGTCTATGGAGACCCAGTACTTC
CASSVDGATGGSMETQYF
>TRBV6-5|TRBJ2-1|-|-
TGTGCCAGCAGTCCAGTCTTCAGCTCCTACAATGAGCAGTTCTTC
CASSPVFSSYNEQFF
>TRBV9|TRBJ2-1|-|TRBD2
TGTGCCAGCAGCGTAGGAAATAGCGGGAGGTCCTACAATGAGCAGTTCTTC
CASSVGNSGRSYNEQFF
>TRBV20-1|TRBJ1-4|once|TRBD1
TGCAGTGCTAGATTCAGGGGGCAGTCTAATGAAAAACTGTTTTTT
CSARFRGQSNEKLFF
>TRBV7-9|TRBJ2-7|few|-
TGTGCCAGCAGCTCACCCGGCGCGCAGAGCTCCTACGAGCAGTACTTC
CASSSPGAQSSYEQYF
>TRBV4-2|TRBJ2-7|many|TRBD1
TGTGCCAGCAGCAAAGGGACAGGGGCCGTAAGCTCCTACAATGAGCAGTACTTC
CASSKGTGAVSSYNEQYF
>TRBV5-1|TRBJ2-5|-|TRBD2
TGCGCCAGCAGCGTGAACTCACTAGCGGGAGTCTTGGAGACCCAGTACTTC
CASSVNSLAGVLETQYF
>TRBV7-3|TRBJ2-3|-|TRBD2
TGTGCCAGCAGCTTTATAGCGGGAAAAAGCACAGATACGCAGTATTTT
CASSFIAGKSTDTQYF
>TRBV9|TRBJ2-5|-|-
TGTGCCAGCAGCGTAGGGGTTAGGGATGGCGAGGAGACCCAGTACTTC
CASSVGVRDGEETQYF